The entry below describes one T cell receptor beta chain. This entry comes from a study of technical replicates of blood from several donors. Germline CDR1 and CDR2: SGHAT and FQNNGV. Trimming took off 1 base at V and 9 bases at J, with 4 bases between the two ends. The CDR3 sequence is 11 residues long. Here immunoSEQ multiplex PCR was the method, and the copy in TCRdb shows in-frame clones only, minus some. The repertoire has around 64,000 clones, roughly 95% of them found once; the top ten carry around 4.2%. The source is a human donor in good health. Some clones in this sample may be carry-over from other donors' samples. The rearrangement links TRBV11-2 to TRBJ2-1; D is unclear. Sequencing input: PBMCs. The CDR3 nucleotides read TGTGCCAGCAGCTTAGTTCGTGAGCAGTTCTTC. Translating it yields CASSLVREQFF. Variable domain in full (rest from reference TRBV11-2 and TRBJ2-1): EAGVAQSPRYKIIEKRQSVAFWCNPISGHATLYWYQQILGQGPKLLIQFQNNGVVDDSQLPKDRFSAERLKGVDSTLKIQPAKLEDSAVYLCASSLVREQFFGPGTRLTVL.